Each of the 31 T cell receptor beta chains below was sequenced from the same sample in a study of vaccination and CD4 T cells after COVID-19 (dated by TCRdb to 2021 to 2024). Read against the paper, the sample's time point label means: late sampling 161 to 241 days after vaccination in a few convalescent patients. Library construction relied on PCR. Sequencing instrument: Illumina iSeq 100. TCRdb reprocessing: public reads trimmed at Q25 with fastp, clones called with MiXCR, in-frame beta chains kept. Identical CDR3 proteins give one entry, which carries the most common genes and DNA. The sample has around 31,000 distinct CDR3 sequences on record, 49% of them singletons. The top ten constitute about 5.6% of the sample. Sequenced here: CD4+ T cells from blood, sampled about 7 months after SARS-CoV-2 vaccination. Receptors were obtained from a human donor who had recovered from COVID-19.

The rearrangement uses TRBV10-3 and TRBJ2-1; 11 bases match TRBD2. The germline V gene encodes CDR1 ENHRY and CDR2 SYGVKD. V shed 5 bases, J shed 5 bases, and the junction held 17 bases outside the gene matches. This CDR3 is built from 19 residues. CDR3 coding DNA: TGTGCCATCAGTATAACCCGGACCGAAGCTAGCGGGAGGCACAATGAGCAGTTCTTC. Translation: CAISITRTEASGRHNEQFF.

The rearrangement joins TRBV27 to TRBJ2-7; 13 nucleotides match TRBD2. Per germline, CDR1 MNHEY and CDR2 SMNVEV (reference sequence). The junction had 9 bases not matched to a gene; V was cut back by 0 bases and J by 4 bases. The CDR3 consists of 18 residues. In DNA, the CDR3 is TGTGCCAGCAGTTTATCTAGGGGACTAGCGGGGAAGTGGTACGAGCAGTACTTC. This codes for CASSLSRGLAGKWYEQYF.

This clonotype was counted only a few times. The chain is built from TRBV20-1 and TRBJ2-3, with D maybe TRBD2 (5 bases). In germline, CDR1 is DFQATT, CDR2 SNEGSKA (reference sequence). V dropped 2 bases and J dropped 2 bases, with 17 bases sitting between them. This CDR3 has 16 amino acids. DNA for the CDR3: TGCAGTGCTAGACCCGTTTCCAGCGGAAACACAGATACGCAGTATTTT. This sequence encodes CSARPVSSGNTDTQYF.

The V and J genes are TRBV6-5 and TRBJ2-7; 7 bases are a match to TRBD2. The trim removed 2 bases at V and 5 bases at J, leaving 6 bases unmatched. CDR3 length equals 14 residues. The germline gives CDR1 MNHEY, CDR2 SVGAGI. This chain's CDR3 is CASSYGGSPNEQYF. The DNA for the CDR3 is TGTGCCAGCAGTTACGGCGGGAGCCCCAACGAGCAGTACTTC.

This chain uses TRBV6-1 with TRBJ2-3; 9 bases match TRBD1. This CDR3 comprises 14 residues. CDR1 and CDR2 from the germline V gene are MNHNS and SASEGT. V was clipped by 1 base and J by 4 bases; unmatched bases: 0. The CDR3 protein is CASSEGTGADTQYF. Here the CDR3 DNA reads TGTGCCAGCAGTGAAGGGACAGGGGCAGATACGCAGTATTTT.

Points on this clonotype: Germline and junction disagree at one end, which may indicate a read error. As DNA, the CDR3 is TGTGCTAGCAGCTCCTTGGGGAGAATCGGGGAGACCCAGTACTTC. Its protein is CASSSLGRIGETQYF. The chain uses TRBV7-6 and TRBJ2-5, with a weak D call TRBD2 (5 bases). This CDR3 comprises 15 residues. The germline gives CDR1 SGHVS, CDR2 FNYEAQ.

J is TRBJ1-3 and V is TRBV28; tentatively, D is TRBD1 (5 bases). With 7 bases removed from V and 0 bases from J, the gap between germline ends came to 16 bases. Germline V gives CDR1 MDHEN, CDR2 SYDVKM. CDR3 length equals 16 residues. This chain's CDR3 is CASKGNRPISGNTIYF. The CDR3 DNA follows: TGTGCCAGCAAGGGGAATCGGCCTATCTCTGGAAACACCATATATTTT.

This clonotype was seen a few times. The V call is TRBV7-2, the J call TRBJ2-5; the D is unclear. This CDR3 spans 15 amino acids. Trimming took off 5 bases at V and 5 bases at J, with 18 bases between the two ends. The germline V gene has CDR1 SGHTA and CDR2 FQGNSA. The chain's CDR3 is CASSKSWAISETQYF. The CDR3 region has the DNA TGTGCCAGCAGCAAAAGCTGGGCTATCTCTGAGACCCAGTACTTC.

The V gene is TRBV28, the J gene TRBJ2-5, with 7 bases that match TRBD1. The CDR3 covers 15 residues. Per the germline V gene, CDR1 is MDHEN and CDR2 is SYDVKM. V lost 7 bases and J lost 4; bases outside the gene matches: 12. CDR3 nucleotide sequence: TGTGCCAGCACTACCCCTGAAGGGACAGCAGAGACCCAGTACTTC. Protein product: CASTTPEGTAETQYF. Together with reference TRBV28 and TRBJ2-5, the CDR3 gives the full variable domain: DVKVTQSSRYLVKRTGEKVFLECVQDMDHENMFWYRQDPGLGLRLIYFSYDVKMKEKGDIPEGYSVSREKKERFSLILESASTNQTSMYLCASTTPEGTAETQYFGPGTRLLVL.

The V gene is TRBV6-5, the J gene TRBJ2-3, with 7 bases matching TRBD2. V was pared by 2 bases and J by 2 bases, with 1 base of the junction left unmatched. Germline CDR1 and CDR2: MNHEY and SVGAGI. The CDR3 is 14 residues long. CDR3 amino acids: CASSYGTNTDTQYF. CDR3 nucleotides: TGTGCCAGCAGTTACGGGACTAACACAGATACGCAGTATTTT.

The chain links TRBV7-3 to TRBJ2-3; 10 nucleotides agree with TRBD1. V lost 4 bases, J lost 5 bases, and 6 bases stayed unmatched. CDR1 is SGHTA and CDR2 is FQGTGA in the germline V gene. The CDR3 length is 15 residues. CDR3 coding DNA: TGTGCCAGCAGCTCGACAGGGGGCTGGGAAGATACGCAGTATTTT. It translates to CASSSTGGWEDTQYF.

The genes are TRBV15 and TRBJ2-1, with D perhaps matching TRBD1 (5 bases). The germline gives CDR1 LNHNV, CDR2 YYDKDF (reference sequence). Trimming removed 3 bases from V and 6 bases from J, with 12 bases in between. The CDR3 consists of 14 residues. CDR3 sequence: CATSRGLIPNEQFF. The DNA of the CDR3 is TGTGCCACCAGCAGGGGGCTAATCCCCAATGAGCAGTTCTTC.

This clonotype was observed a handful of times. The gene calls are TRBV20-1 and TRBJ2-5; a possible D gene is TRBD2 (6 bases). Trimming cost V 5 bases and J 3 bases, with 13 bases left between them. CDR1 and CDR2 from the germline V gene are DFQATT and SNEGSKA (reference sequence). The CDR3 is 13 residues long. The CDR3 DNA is TGCAGTGCTTGGACTAACCCAGAAGAGACCCAGTACTTC. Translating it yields CSAWTNPEETQYF.

CDR3: CASSLIPDQGELFF. DNA for the CDR3: TGTGCCAGCAGCTTAATCCCTGACCAAGGGGAGCTGTTTTTT. The J gene is TRBJ2-2, the V gene TRBV7-3, with no clear D. V was shortened by 1 base and J by 8 bases, with 11 bases between the two germline ends. CDR1 SGHTA and CDR2 FQGTGA come from the germline V gene. CDR3 length: 14 amino acids.

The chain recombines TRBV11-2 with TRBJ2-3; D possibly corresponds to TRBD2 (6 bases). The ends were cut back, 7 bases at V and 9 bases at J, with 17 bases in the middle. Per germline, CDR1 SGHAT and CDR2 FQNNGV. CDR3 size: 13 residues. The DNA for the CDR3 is TGTGCCAGCATACCCTACTGGGGGGAAACGCAGTATTTT. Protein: CASIPYWGETQYF.

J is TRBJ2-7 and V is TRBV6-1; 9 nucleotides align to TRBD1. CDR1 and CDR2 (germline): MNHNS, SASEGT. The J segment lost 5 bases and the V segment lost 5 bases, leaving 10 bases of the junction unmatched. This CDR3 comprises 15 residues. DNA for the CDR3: TGTGCCAGCAGTAGCACCGGGACAGGGTATGACGAGCAGTACTTC. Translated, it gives CASSSTGTGYDEQYF.

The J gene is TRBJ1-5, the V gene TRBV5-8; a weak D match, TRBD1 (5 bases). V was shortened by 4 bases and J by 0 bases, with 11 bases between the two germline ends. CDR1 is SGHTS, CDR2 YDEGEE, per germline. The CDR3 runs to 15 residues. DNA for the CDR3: TGTGCCAGCAGCACGGGGGGGGATAGCAATCAGCCCCAGCATTTT. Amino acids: CASSTGGDSNQPQHF. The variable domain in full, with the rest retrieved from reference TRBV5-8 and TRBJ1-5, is EAGVTQSPTHLIKTRGQQATLRCSPISGHTSVYWYQQALGLGLQFLLWYDEGEERNRGNFPPRFSGRQFPNYSSELNVNALELEDSALYLCASSTGGDSNQPQHFGDGTRLSIL.

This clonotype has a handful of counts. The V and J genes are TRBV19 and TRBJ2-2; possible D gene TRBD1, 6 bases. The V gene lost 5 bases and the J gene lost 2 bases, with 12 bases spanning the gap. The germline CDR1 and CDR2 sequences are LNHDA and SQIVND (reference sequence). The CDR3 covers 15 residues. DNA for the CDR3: TGTGCCAGTAGTGGGCAAGGGGGAAACACCGGGGAGCTGTTTTTT. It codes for CASSGQGGNTGELFF.

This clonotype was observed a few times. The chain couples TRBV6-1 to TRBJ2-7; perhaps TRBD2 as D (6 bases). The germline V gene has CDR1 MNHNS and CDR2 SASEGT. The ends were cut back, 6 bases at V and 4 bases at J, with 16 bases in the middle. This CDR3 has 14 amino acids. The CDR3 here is CASRKAGAGYEQYF. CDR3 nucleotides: TGTGCCAGCAGAAAAGCGGGTGCTGGGTACGAGCAGTACTTC.

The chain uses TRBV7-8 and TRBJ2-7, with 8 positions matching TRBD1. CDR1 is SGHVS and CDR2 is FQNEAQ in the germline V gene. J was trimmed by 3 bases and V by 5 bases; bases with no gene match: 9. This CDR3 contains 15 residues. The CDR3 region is CASSGDRSTYYEQYF. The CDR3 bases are TGTGCCAGCAGCGGGGACAGGAGCACATACTACGAGCAGTACTTC.

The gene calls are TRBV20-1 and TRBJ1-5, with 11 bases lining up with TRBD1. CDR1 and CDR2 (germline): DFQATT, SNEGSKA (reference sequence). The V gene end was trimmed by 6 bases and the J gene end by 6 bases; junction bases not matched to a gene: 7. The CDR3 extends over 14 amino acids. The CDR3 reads CSAKDRGLSQPQHF. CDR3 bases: TGCAGTGCCAAGGACAGGGGGCTAAGTCAGCCCCAGCATTTT.

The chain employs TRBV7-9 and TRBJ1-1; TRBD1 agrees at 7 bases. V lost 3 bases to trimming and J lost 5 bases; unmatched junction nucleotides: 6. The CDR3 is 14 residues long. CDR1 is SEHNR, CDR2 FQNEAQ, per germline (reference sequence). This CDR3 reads CASSLTTGETEAFF. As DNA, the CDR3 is TGTGCCAGCAGCTTGACTACAGGGGAGACTGAAGCTTTCTTT. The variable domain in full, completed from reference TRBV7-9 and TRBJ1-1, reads DTGVSQNPRHKITKRGQNVTFRCDPISEHNRLYWYRQTLGQGPEFLTYFQNEAQLEKSRLLSDRFSAERPKGSFSTLEIQRTEQGDSAMYLCASSLTTGETEAFFGQGTRLTVV.

In nucleotides, the CDR3 is TGTGCCAGCAGTTTCGTGGGGCGCGGGTACGAGCAGTACTTC. Protein sequence: CASSFVGRGYEQYF. J is TRBJ2-7 and V is TRBV28; TRBD1 or TRBD2 may be the D gene (5 bases each). Germline CDR1 MDHEN, CDR2 SYDVKM. V was pared by 3 bases and J by 4 bases, with 13 bases between. The CDR3 extends over 14 amino acids.

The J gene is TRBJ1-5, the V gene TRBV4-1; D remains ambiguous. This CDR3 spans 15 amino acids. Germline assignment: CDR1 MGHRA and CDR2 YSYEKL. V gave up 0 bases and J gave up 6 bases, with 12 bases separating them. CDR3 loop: CASSQEGWMGQPQHF. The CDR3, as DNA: TGCGCCAGCAGCCAAGAGGGGTGGATGGGTCAGCCCCAGCATTTT.

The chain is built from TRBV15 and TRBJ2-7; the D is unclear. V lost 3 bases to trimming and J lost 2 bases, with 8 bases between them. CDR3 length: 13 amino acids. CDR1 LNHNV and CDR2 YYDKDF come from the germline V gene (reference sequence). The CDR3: CATSSGLAYEQYF. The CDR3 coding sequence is TGTGCCACCAGCAGTGGCCTGGCCTACGAGCAGTACTTC.

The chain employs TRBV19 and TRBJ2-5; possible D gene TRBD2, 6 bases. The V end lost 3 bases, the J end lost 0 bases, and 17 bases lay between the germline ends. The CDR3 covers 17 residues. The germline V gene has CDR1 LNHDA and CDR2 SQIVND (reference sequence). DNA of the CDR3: TGTGCCAGTAGTATCGGTGAGGGGACTGAGTACCAAGAGACCCAGTACTTC. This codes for CASSIGEGTEYQETQYF.

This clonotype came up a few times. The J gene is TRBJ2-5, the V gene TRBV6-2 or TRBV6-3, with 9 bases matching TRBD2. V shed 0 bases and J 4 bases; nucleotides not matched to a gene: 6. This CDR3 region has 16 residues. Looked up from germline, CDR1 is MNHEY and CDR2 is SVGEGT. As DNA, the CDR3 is TGTGCCAGCAGTTACTCCTTAGCGGGAGTAGGAGAGACCCAGTACTTC. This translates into CASSYSLAGVGETQYF.

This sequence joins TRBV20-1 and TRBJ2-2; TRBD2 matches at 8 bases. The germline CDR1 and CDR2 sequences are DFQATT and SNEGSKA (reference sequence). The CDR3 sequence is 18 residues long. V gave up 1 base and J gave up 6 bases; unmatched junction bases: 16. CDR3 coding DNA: TGCAGTGCTAGAGCAAGCCCTCGACACTCCGGGAGGGCCGGGGAGCTGTTTTTT. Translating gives CSARASPRHSGRAGELFF.

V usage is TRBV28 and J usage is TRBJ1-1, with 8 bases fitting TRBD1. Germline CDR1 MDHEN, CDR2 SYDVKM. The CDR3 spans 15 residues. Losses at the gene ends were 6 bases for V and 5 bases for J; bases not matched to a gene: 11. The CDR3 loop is CASRSGQGGKTEAFF. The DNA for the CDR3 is TGTGCCAGCAGATCCGGACAGGGAGGGAAAACTGAAGCTTTCTTT.

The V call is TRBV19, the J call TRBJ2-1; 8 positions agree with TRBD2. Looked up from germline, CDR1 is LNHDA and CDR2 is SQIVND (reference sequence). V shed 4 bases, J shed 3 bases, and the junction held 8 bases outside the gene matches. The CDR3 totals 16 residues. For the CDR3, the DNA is TGTGCCAGTAGTACCCCGAGCGGGAGAGGCTACAATGAGCAGTTCTTC. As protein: CASSTPSGRGYNEQFF.

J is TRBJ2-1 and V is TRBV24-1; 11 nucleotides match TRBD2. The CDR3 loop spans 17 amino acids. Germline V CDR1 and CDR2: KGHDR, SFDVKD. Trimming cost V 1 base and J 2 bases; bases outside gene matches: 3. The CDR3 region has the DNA TGTGCCACCAGTGATTTCAGGACTAGCGGGCCCTACAATGAGCAGTTCTTC. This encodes CATSDFRTSGPYNEQFF.